This T cell receptor beta chain was retrieved from a study of shared clonotypes between healthy human individuals. Study-wide results and caveats: The study drew on few donors, limiting represented genetic and exposure-history diversity.

Once extracted for a subset, genomic DNA was divided evenly among several immunoSEQ plates. In the authors' workflow: Filtering was not the same, since immunoSEQ gave junction-only sequences without quality scores. The data were produced by immunoSEQ multiplex PCR, yet TCRdb's version contains in-frame clones alone and is incomplete. V and J calls and clone size are those listed in that table; D and trimming were worked out from the DNA. The table shows approximately 440,000 clones, with around 77% occurring only once. Per the germline V gene, CDR1 is LGHNA and CDR2 is YNFKEQ. This CDR3 comprises 16 residues. Note on this clone: Antigen specificity is unknown. This may stem from a read error, because a much larger clone lies one nucleotide away.

This chain uses TRBV4-2 with TRBJ2-3; weak D call: TRBD2 (5 bases). The clonotype comes from a middle-aged woman in good health. Some clones in this sample may be carry-over from other donors' samples. Input material: PBMCs. The CDR3 reads CASGQDVGSHTDTQYF. CDR3 bases: TGTGCCAGCGGCCAAGATGTGGGGAGCCACACAGATACGCAGTATTTT.